This is a list of T cell receptor beta chains from one sample in a study of blood T cell repertoires in COVID-19. Data came from immunoSEQ multiplex PCR; TCRdb stores just in-frame clones and leaves some out. Of 300,000 to 450,000 clones in the sample, around nine tenths were seen once. Sequencing used PBMCs or T cells enriched from blood (not recorded which). Every receptor here comes from a woman aged 30 to 39 who had been exposed to COVID-19. Each CDR3 is given with its conserved first and last residue. A D gene is named only where the DNA matches it firmly. Clone size is stated in some rows and not others, as once, few, many or a class when expanded.

>-|TRBJ2-1|TRBV7-9|-
TGTGCCAGCAGCTCCCGGGAGTTTCCCAATGAGCAGTTCTTC
CASSSREFPNEQFF
>-|TRBJ2-1|TRBV29-1|-
TGCAGCGTTGAAGACAAAAACAATGAGCAGTTCTTC
CSVEDKNNEQFF
>-|TRBJ1-2|TRBV14|-
TGTGCCAGCAGCCAAGTTGGCGGCGGATCTAACTATGGCTACACCTTC
CASSQVGGGSNYGYTF
>-|TRBJ2-2|TRBV6-5|once
TGTGCCAGCACGGGATCCCTGAACACCGGGGAGCTGTTTTTT
CASTGSLNTGELFF
>-|TRBJ2-5|TRBV6-1|-
TGTGCCAGCAGTGAAAGTCTGAGAGGCCAAGAGACCCAGTACTTC
CASSESLRGQETQYF
>-|TRBJ2-1|TRBV27|-
TGTGCCAGCAGTTTTCCCGGGAGCCCTGAGCAGTTCTTC
CASSFPGSPEQFF
>-|TRBJ1-2|TRBV6-1|-
TGTGCCAGCAGTGACGCCTCGGACATCTATGGCTACACCTTC
CASSDASDIYGYTF
>-|TRBJ1-5|TRBV10-2|few
TGCGCCAGCAGTGTCACACGGGCCCGTGGACAGCATTTT
CASSVTRARGQHF
>-|TRBJ2-1|TRBV7-2|-
TGTGCCAGCACCCCCTTGGTAGCGAATGAGCAGTTCTTC
CASTPLVANEQFF
>-|TRBJ1-5|TRBV28|-
TGTGCCAGCAGTCCCTTTCTTACAGGGAATCAGCCCCAGCATTTT
CASSPFLTGNQPQHF
>-|TRBJ2-1|TRBV7-9|few
TGTGCCAGCAGTATACAGGGCATCTGGCAGTTCTTC
CASSIQGIWQFF
>TRBD1|TRBJ2-7|TRBV19|-
TGTGCCAGTAGTATAGAACGGACAGGCAACGAGCAGTACTTC
CASSIERTGNEQYF
>-|TRBJ2-1|TRBV11-3|-
TGTGCCAGCAGCTTATTTCCCCCAATGGGGGCTGAGCAGTTCTTC
CASSLFPPMGAEQFF
>TRBD2|TRBJ2-7|TRBV11-2|-
TGTGCCAGCAGCTTAGGGTCTAGCGGGAGGGACGAGCAGTACTTC
CASSLGSSGRDEQYF
>TRBD1|TRBJ1-2|TRBV28|-
TGTGCCAGCAGATTACAGGGGAGTGGCTACACCTTC
CASRLQGSGYTF
>-|TRBJ1-1|TRBV6-5|-
TGTGCCAGCAGTCCGATCAACCCAGGGACTGAAGCTTTCTTT
CASSPINPGTEAFF
>TRBD2|TRBJ2-2|TRBV18|-
TGTGCCAGCTCACGGGAAAGCGGGAGGAACACCGGGGAGCTGTTTTTT
CASSRESGRNTGELFF
>TRBD1|TRBJ2-7|TRBV27|-
TGTGCCAGCGGGACAGGGGGCCTCGAGCAGTACTTC
CASGTGGLEQYF
>TRBD1|TRBJ2-7|TRBV11-2|many
TGTGCCAGCAGTTGGGACAGGGGGATCGATTACGAGCAGTACTTC
CASSWDRGIDYEQYF
>TRBD2|TRBJ2-3|TRBV30|-
TGTGCCTGGCAACCGGGACTAGCGGGAGACGCGTATACGCAGTATTTT
CAWQPGLAGDAYTQYF
>-|TRBJ1-1|TRBV15|-
TGTGCCACCAGCAGAGATTTCGGGTCTGAAGCTTTCTTT
CATSRDFGSEAFF
>TRBD1|TRBJ2-5|TRBV5-1|-
TGCGCCAGCAGCCACGGGACAGGGGGCTACCAAGAGACCCAGTACTTC
CASSHGTGGYQETQYF
>TRBD1|TRBJ1-1|TRBV19|few
TGTGCCAGTAGTGACAGGGGTAACACTGAAGCTTTCTTT
CASSDRGNTEAFF
>TRBD1|TRBJ1-2|TRBV7-9|-
TGTGCCAGCAGCTTAGGGACAGGGACTTTGGATGGCTACACCTTC
CASSLGTGTLDGYTF
>TRBD2|TRBJ2-7|TRBV19|-
TGTGCCAGTAGCCGGGTCTTCGCGGGAGGCCGTTCCTACGAGCAGTACTTC
CASSRVFAGGRSYEQYF
>-|TRBJ1-6|TRBV4-2|-
TGTGCCAGCAGCCACAGCACCGAGACACCCAATTCACCCCTCCACTTT
CASSHSTETPNSPLHF
>TRBD1|TRBJ1-2|TRBV5-1|-
TGCGCCAGCAGCCGGACAGGGGACGGCTACACCTTC
CASSRTGDGYTF
>TRBD2|TRBJ2-1|TRBV5-1|-
TGCGCCAGCAGCTCCCGACTAGCGGGAGATGAGCAGTTCTTC
CASSSRLAGDEQFF
>-|TRBJ1-1|TRBV5-1|once
TGCGCCAGCAGCCTACAGGGTAGGGGAGCTTTCTTT
CASSLQGRGAFF
>TRBD1|TRBJ1-2|TRBV3-1/TRBV3-2|-
TGTGCCAGCAGCCTAGGGACAGGGCTTGGTGGCTACACCTTC
CASSLGTGLGGYTF
>-|TRBJ2-1|TRBV10-2|-
TGCGCCAGCAGTAAAACACAGGGAAAAAGCTCCTACAATGAGCAGTTCTTC
CASSKTQGKSSYNEQFF
>-|TRBJ2-7|TRBV11-3|-
TGTGCCAGCAGCCTTCCGTTCGACACCTCCTACGAGCAGTACTTC
CASSLPFDTSYEQYF
>TRBD1|TRBJ1-2|TRBV7-9|-
TGTGCCAGCAGCACGGGACAGATAGTTGGCTACACCTTC
CASSTGQIVGYTF
>TRBD2|TRBJ2-7|TRBV6-2/TRBV6-3|-
TGTGCCAGCAGTTACTCTAGCGGGAGGGCCTACGAGCAGTACTTC
CASSYSSGRAYEQYF
>-|TRBJ1-5|TRBV28|-
TGTGCCAGCACCCTAAATTACTATAGCAATCAGCCCCAGCATTTT
CASTLNYYSNQPQHF
>-|TRBJ2-1|TRBV12-3/TRBV12-4|-
TGTGCCAGCAGTTTTAGGCGGGATCAGTTCTTC
CASSFRRDQFF
>-|TRBJ2-5|TRBV6-5|-
TGTGCCAGCACCGGGACTGCCGAGAGGAGGGAGACCCAGTACTTC
CASTGTAERRETQYF
>TRBD1|TRBJ2-5|TRBV19|-
TGTGCCAGTAGTACCGTTGGAGGACAGGCCCAAGAGACCCAGTACTTC
CASSTVGGQAQETQYF
>TRBD1|TRBJ2-7|TRBV7-9|-
TGTGCCAGCAGCTCCAACAGGGGTGGTTACGAGCAGTACTTC
CASSSNRGGYEQYF
>-|TRBJ2-2|TRBV5-1|-
TGCGCCAGCAGCTTGGGGCGGCAGCCTAACACCGGGGAGCTGTTTTTT
CASSLGRQPNTGELFF
>-|TRBJ2-7|TRBV10-1|-
TGCGCCAGCAGTGATACGGTCAACGAGCAGTACTTC
CASSDTVNEQYF
>-|TRBJ1-1|TRBV29-1|-
TGCAGCGTTTGGACAGCAAACTTGAACACTGAAGCTTTCTTT
CSVWTANLNTEAFF